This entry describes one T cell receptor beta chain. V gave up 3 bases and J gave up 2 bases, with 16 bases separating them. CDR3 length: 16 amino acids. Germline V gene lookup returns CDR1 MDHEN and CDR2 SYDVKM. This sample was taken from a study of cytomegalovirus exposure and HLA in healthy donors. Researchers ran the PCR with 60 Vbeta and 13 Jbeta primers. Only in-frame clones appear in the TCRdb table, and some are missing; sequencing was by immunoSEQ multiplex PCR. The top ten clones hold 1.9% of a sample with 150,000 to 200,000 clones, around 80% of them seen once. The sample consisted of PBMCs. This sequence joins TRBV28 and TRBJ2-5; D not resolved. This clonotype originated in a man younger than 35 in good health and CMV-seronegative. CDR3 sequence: CASSFHPETIQETQYF. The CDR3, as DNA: TGTGCCAGCAGTTTCCACCCGGAGACCATACAAGAGACCCAGTACTTC.